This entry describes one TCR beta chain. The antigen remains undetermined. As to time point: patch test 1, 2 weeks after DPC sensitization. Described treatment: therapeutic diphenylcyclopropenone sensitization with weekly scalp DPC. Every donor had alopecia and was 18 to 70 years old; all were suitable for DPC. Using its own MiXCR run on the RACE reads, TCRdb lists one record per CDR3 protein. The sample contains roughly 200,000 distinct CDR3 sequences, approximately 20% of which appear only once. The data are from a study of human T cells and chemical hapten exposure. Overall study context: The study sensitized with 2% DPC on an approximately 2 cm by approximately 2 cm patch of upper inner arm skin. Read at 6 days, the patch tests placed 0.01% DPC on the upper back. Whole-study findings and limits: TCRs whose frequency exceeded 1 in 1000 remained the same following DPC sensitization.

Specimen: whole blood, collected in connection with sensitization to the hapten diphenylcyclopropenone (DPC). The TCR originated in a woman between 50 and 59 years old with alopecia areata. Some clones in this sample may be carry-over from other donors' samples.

The CDR3 loop reads CASSLASDRPKNIQYF. As DNA, the CDR3 is TGCGCCAGCAGCTTGGCCTCGGACAGGCCCAAAAACATTCAGTACTTC. V and J are TRBV5-1 and TRBJ2-4; 7 bases agree with TRBD1. The CDR3 runs to 16 residues. Germline trimming cut 0 bases from V and 2 bases from J; bases unmatched to any gene: 5. CDR1 and CDR2 from the germline V gene are SGHRS and YFSETQ.